A selection of T cell receptor beta chains follows, all from one sample in a study of memory CD4+ T cells and cytomegalovirus serostatus. Some clones are missing from TCRdb's copy, which holds only in-frame ones; the method was immunoSEQ multiplex PCR. The data hold approximately 65,000 clones, with approximately 71% observed a single time. The sequenced material came from memory CD4+ T cells from blood. All receptors derive from an adult in good health and CMV-seronegative. CDR3s include the opening cysteine and the closing phenylalanine or tryptophan. The order of the fields is clone size, V gene, J gene, D gene, CDR3 length, CDR3 protein, CDR3 DNA. D genes are given only for firm matches. Size values are once, few and many counts, or a class for expanded clones, and some rows have none.

clone_size: -; v_call: TRBV10-2; j_call: TRBJ2-1; d_call: -; cdr3_length: 13; cdr3_aa: CATASKEWGEQFF; cdr3_nt: TGCGCCACCGCAAGTAAGGAGTGGGGTGAGCAGTTCTTC
clone_size: -; v_call: TRBV5-1; j_call: TRBJ2-2; d_call: TRBD1; cdr3_length: 15; cdr3_aa: CASSFWGTGTGELFF; cdr3_nt: TGCGCCAGCAGCTTTTGGGGGACAGGCACCGGGGAGCTGTTTTTT
clone_size: -; v_call: TRBV19; j_call: TRBJ1-5; d_call: TRBD1; cdr3_length: 16; cdr3_aa: CASTHSGTGGNQPQHF; cdr3_nt: TGTGCCAGTACTCACTCGGGGACAGGGGGCAATCAGCCCCAGCATTTT
clone_size: -; v_call: TRBV5-1; j_call: TRBJ2-5; d_call: -; cdr3_length: 14; cdr3_aa: CASSLVLYQETQYF; cdr3_nt: TGCGCCAGCAGCTTGGTTCTGTACCAAGAGACCCAGTACTTC
clone_size: -; v_call: TRBV18; j_call: TRBJ1-1; d_call: -; cdr3_length: 16; cdr3_aa: CASSRTGLGFGTEAFF; cdr3_nt: TGTGCCAGCTCACGAACAGGGCTAGGGTTTGGCACTGAAGCTTTCTTT
clone_size: few; v_call: TRBV27; j_call: TRBJ1-1; d_call: -; cdr3_length: 20; cdr3_aa: CASSLRGAGSGLLRNTEAFF; cdr3_nt: TGTGCCAGCAGTTTAAGGGGCGCAGGGAGCGGGCTTTTGAGGAACACTGAAGCTTTCTTT
clone_size: -; v_call: TRBV5-1; j_call: TRBJ2-3; d_call: -; cdr3_length: 16; cdr3_aa: CASSSIKGASADTQYF; cdr3_nt: TGCGCCAGCAGCTCTATTAAGGGTGCCTCGGCAGATACGCAGTATTTT
clone_size: -; v_call: TRBV13; j_call: TRBJ2-2; d_call: -; cdr3_length: 15; cdr3_aa: CASSLVGLDTGELFF; cdr3_nt: TGTGCCAGCAGCTTAGTGGGTCTGGACACCGGGGAGCTGTTTTTT
clone_size: -; v_call: TRBV7-2; j_call: TRBJ1-3; d_call: TRBD1; cdr3_length: 17; cdr3_aa: CASSPTGARNSGNTIYF; cdr3_nt: TGTGCCAGCAGCCCAACAGGGGCCCGAAACTCTGGAAACACCATATATTTT
clone_size: few; v_call: TRBV21-1; j_call: TRBJ1-1; d_call: -; cdr3_length: 13; cdr3_aa: CASTTGSATEAFF; cdr3_nt: TGTGCCAGCACCACCGGGTCGGCCACTGAAGCTTTCTTT
clone_size: -; v_call: TRBV11-2; j_call: TRBJ2-7; d_call: TRBD1; cdr3_length: 15; cdr3_aa: CASSKFRDSSYEQYF; cdr3_nt: TGTGCCAGCAGCAAATTCCGGGACAGTTCCTACGAGCAGTACTTC
clone_size: -; v_call: TRBV18; j_call: TRBJ2-7; d_call: -; cdr3_length: 13; cdr3_aa: CASSKDVTYEQYF; cdr3_nt: TGTGCCAGCTCAAAGGACGTTACCTACGAGCAGTACTTC
clone_size: -; v_call: TRBV11-2; j_call: TRBJ1-2; d_call: -; cdr3_length: 13; cdr3_aa: CASSLDSAYGYTF; cdr3_nt: TGTGCCAGCAGCCTCGACAGCGCTTATGGCTACACCTTC
clone_size: once; v_call: TRBV5-6; j_call: TRBJ1-2; d_call: -; cdr3_length: 12; cdr3_aa: CASSLVQGGYTF; cdr3_nt: TGTGCCAGCAGCTTGGTACAGGGTGGCTACACCTTC
clone_size: once; v_call: TRBV5-1; j_call: TRBJ1-2; d_call: TRBD1; cdr3_length: 15; cdr3_aa: CASSSATGGSYGYTF; cdr3_nt: TGCGCCAGCAGCTCGGCGACAGGGGGCTCCTATGGCTACACCTTC
clone_size: -; v_call: TRBV19; j_call: TRBJ1-5; d_call: TRBD1; cdr3_length: 15; cdr3_aa: CASSYQGARNQPQHF; cdr3_nt: TGTGCCAGTAGTTACCAGGGGGCGCGGAATCAGCCCCAGCATTTT
clone_size: few; v_call: TRBV7-2; j_call: TRBJ2-7; d_call: -; cdr3_length: 16; cdr3_aa: CASSLAGQTSTYEQYF; cdr3_nt: TGTGCCAGCAGCTTGGCCGGACAGACAAGCACGTACGAGCAGTACTTC
clone_size: -; v_call: TRBV7-9; j_call: TRBJ2-3; d_call: -; cdr3_length: 14; cdr3_aa: CASSFTGSTDTQYF; cdr3_nt: TGTGCCAGCAGCTTTACAGGATCCACAGATACGCAGTATTTT
clone_size: -; v_call: TRBV30; j_call: TRBJ2-2; d_call: -; cdr3_length: 13; cdr3_aa: CAWREQNTGELFF; cdr3_nt: TGTGCCTGGAGGGAACAGAACACCGGGGAGCTGTTTTTT
clone_size: -; v_call: TRBV7-8; j_call: TRBJ1-6; d_call: -; cdr3_length: 14; cdr3_aa: CASSFYGTASPLHF; cdr3_nt: TGTGCCAGCAGCTTTTACGGCACAGCTTCACCCCTCCACTTT
clone_size: -; v_call: TRBV6-1; j_call: TRBJ2-7; d_call: TRBD1; cdr3_length: 15; cdr3_aa: CASSQQGQGAGEQYF; cdr3_nt: TGTGCCAGCAGTCAACAAGGCCAGGGGGCAGGGGAGCAGTACTTC
clone_size: -; v_call: TRBV6-1; j_call: TRBJ1-3; d_call: TRBD1; cdr3_length: 15; cdr3_aa: CASSSWTGSGNTIYF; cdr3_nt: TGTGCCAGCAGCTCCTGGACAGGCTCTGGAAACACCATATATTTT
clone_size: -; v_call: TRBV7-9; j_call: TRBJ2-7; d_call: -; cdr3_length: 16; cdr3_aa: CASSLGGRSLSYEQYF; cdr3_nt: TGTGCCAGCAGCTTAGGTGGGAGGTCCTTATCCTACGAGCAGTACTTC
clone_size: -; v_call: TRBV7-3; j_call: TRBJ2-7; d_call: -; cdr3_length: 15; cdr3_aa: CASSLERVASYEQYF; cdr3_nt: TGTGCCAGCAGCTTAGAAAGGGTAGCCTCCTACGAGCAGTACTTC
clone_size: -; v_call: TRBV27; j_call: TRBJ1-1; d_call: -; cdr3_length: 16; cdr3_aa: CASSSIRLRGNTEAFF; cdr3_nt: TGTGCCAGCAGCTCGATAAGGCTAAGGGGGAACACTGAAGCTTTCTTT
clone_size: -; v_call: TRBV7-3; j_call: TRBJ2-1; d_call: -; cdr3_length: 13; cdr3_aa: CASSLQGLGEQFF; cdr3_nt: TGTGCCAGCAGCTTACAGGGTCTGGGGGAGCAGTTCTTC
clone_size: once; v_call: TRBV10-3; j_call: TRBJ2-7; d_call: TRBD1; cdr3_length: 15; cdr3_aa: CAIRDPGTGNYEQYF; cdr3_nt: TGTGCCATCAGGGACCCCGGGACAGGGAACTACGAGCAGTACTTC
clone_size: few; v_call: TRBV5-5; j_call: TRBJ1-1; d_call: -; cdr3_length: 14; cdr3_aa: CASSLHTGQPEAFF; cdr3_nt: TGTGCCAGCAGCTTGCACACAGGGCAACCTGAAGCTTTCTTT
clone_size: few; v_call: TRBV19; j_call: TRBJ1-2; d_call: TRBD1; cdr3_length: 15; cdr3_aa: CASSMGQGFNYGYTF; cdr3_nt: TGTGCCAGTAGTATGGGACAGGGGTTTAACTATGGCTACACCTTC
clone_size: once; v_call: TRBV14; j_call: TRBJ1-1; d_call: TRBD1; cdr3_length: 19; cdr3_aa: CASSPLWTGRTIMNSEAFF; cdr3_nt: TGTGCCAGCAGCCCCTTATGGACAGGGCGTACTATTATGAACAGTGAAGCTTTCTTT
clone_size: -; v_call: TRBV12-5; j_call: TRBJ2-1; d_call: -; cdr3_length: 14; cdr3_aa: CASGTGTPYNEQFF; cdr3_nt: TGTGCTAGTGGCACCGGGACACCATACAATGAGCAGTTCTTC
clone_size: -; v_call: TRBV7-9; j_call: TRBJ2-4; d_call: -; cdr3_length: 14; cdr3_aa: CASSLGTGENIQYF; cdr3_nt: TGTGCCAGCAGCTTAGGGACGGGGGAGAACATTCAGTACTTC
clone_size: -; v_call: TRBV5-1; j_call: TRBJ1-3; d_call: TRBD1; cdr3_length: 16; cdr3_aa: CASSSSGGLSGNTIYF; cdr3_nt: TGCGCCAGCAGCTCCTCAGGGGGCCTCTCTGGAAACACCATATATTTT
clone_size: -; v_call: TRBV11-3; j_call: TRBJ2-1; d_call: -; cdr3_length: 15; cdr3_aa: CASSHFESEGNEQFF; cdr3_nt: TGTGCCAGCAGTCACTTCGAATCGGAGGGGAATGAGCAGTTCTTC
clone_size: once; v_call: TRBV10-3; j_call: TRBJ1-5; d_call: TRBD1; cdr3_length: 16; cdr3_aa: CAISESGQGENQPQHF; cdr3_nt: TGTGCCATCAGTGAGTCCGGACAGGGGGAGAATCAGCCCCAGCATTTT
clone_size: few; v_call: TRBV14; j_call: TRBJ1-1; d_call: -; cdr3_length: 13; cdr3_aa: CASSLRGATEAFF; cdr3_nt: TGTGCCAGCAGCTTGAGGGGTGCCACTGAAGCTTTCTTT
clone_size: -; v_call: TRBV19; j_call: TRBJ1-5; d_call: -; cdr3_length: 11; cdr3_aa: CAGGGREPQHF; cdr3_nt: TGTGCCGGGGGGGGCAGAGAGCCCCAGCATTTT
clone_size: -; v_call: TRBV18; j_call: TRBJ2-7; d_call: TRBD2; cdr3_length: 17; cdr3_aa: CASSPASGGSEWAEQYF; cdr3_nt: TGTGCCAGCTCACCAGCTAGCGGGGGATCAGAGTGGGCCGAGCAGTACTTC
clone_size: -; v_call: TRBV4-3; j_call: TRBJ2-1; d_call: TRBD2; cdr3_length: 17; cdr3_aa: CASSQQAGGPGAIEQFF; cdr3_nt: TGCGCCAGCAGCCAACAAGCGGGAGGGCCTGGAGCAATTGAGCAGTTCTTC
clone_size: -; v_call: TRBV18; j_call: TRBJ1-4; d_call: TRBD1; cdr3_length: 13; cdr3_aa: CASSRGQAEKLFF; cdr3_nt: TGTGCCAGCTCACGCGGACAGGCTGAAAAACTGTTTTTT
clone_size: -; v_call: TRBV28; j_call: TRBJ1-3; d_call: TRBD1; cdr3_length: 14; cdr3_aa: CASRGTEIGNTIYF; cdr3_nt: TGTGCCAGCAGGGGGACAGAAATAGGAAACACCATATATTTT
clone_size: -; v_call: TRBV28; j_call: TRBJ1-3; d_call: -; cdr3_length: 15; cdr3_aa: CASSIDALSGNTIYF; cdr3_nt: TGTGCCAGCAGTATCGACGCCTTATCAGGAAACACCATATATTTT
clone_size: -; v_call: TRBV5-1; j_call: TRBJ2-7; d_call: TRBD1; cdr3_length: 18; cdr3_aa: CASSSYSPNRGYTYEQYF; cdr3_nt: TGCGCCAGCAGCTCGTACTCACCTAACAGGGGGTATACCTACGAGCAGTACTTC
clone_size: -; v_call: TRBV28; j_call: TRBJ1-3; d_call: -; cdr3_length: 15; cdr3_aa: CASSLWRGSGNTIYF; cdr3_nt: TGTGCCAGCAGTCTTTGGAGGGGCTCTGGAAACACCATATATTTT
clone_size: -; v_call: TRBV5-1; j_call: TRBJ1-1; d_call: TRBD1; cdr3_length: 14; cdr3_aa: CASSLQTGGTEAFF; cdr3_nt: TGCGCCAGCAGCTTGCAAACAGGGGGCACTGAAGCTTTCTTT
clone_size: -; v_call: TRBV10-1; j_call: TRBJ2-2; d_call: -; cdr3_length: 15; cdr3_aa: CASSESRGSTGELFF; cdr3_nt: TGCGCCAGCAGTGAGTCCCGGGGGTCCACCGGGGAGCTGTTTTTT
clone_size: -; v_call: TRBV7-3; j_call: TRBJ2-3; d_call: TRBD2; cdr3_length: 15; cdr3_aa: CASSPDLAGGDTQYF; cdr3_nt: TGTGCCAGCAGCCCCGACTTAGCGGGAGGAGATACGCAGTATTTT
clone_size: -; v_call: TRBV6-1; j_call: TRBJ2-7; d_call: TRBD2; cdr3_length: 15; cdr3_aa: CASNRRETANYEQYF; cdr3_nt: TGTGCCAGCAACCGGCGGGAGACGGCAAACTACGAGCAGTACTTC
clone_size: -; v_call: TRBV27; j_call: TRBJ1-5; d_call: -; cdr3_length: 15; cdr3_aa: CASSPQPFIGQPQHF; cdr3_nt: TGTGCCAGCAGTCCGCAACCCTTCATTGGGCAGCCCCAGCATTTT
clone_size: -; v_call: TRBV2; j_call: TRBJ1-1; d_call: -; cdr3_length: 14; cdr3_aa: CASSLQGRNTEAFF; cdr3_nt: TGTGCCAGCAGCCTACAGGGAAGGAACACTGAAGCTTTCTTT
clone_size: -; v_call: TRBV5-1; j_call: TRBJ2-6; d_call: -; cdr3_length: 16; cdr3_aa: CASSLGGHQGANVLTF; cdr3_nt: TGCGCCAGCAGCTTGGGGGGGCACCAGGGGGCCAACGTCCTGACTTTC
clone_size: -; v_call: TRBV7-8; j_call: TRBJ1-1; d_call: -; cdr3_length: 14; cdr3_aa: CASSLIGSETEAFF; cdr3_nt: TGTGCCAGCAGCTTAATAGGGAGTGAGACTGAAGCTTTCTTT
clone_size: few; v_call: TRBV30; j_call: TRBJ1-1; d_call: -; cdr3_length: 12; cdr3_aa: CAWSAGFTEAFF; cdr3_nt: TGTGCCTGGAGTGCGGGGTTTACTGAAGCTTTCTTT
clone_size: medium-sized; v_call: TRBV7-9; j_call: TRBJ1-2; d_call: -; cdr3_length: 16; cdr3_aa: CASSLVTGTMNYGYTF; cdr3_nt: TGTGCCAGCAGCTTGGTAACAGGGACGATGAACTATGGCTACACCTTC
clone_size: -; v_call: TRBV6-5; j_call: TRBJ2-3; d_call: -; cdr3_length: 13; cdr3_aa: CASRATGTDTQYF; cdr3_nt: TGTGCCAGCAGGGCGACAGGCACAGATACGCAGTATTTT